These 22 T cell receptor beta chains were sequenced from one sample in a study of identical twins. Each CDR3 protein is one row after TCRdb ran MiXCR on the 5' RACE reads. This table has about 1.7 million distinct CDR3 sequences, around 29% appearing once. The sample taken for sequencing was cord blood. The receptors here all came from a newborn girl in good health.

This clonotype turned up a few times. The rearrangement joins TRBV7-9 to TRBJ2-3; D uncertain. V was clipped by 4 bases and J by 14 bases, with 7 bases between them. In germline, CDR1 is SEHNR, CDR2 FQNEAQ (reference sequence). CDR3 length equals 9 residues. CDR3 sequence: CASSSPGYF. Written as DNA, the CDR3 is TGTGCCAGCAGCTCCCCTGGGTATTTT.

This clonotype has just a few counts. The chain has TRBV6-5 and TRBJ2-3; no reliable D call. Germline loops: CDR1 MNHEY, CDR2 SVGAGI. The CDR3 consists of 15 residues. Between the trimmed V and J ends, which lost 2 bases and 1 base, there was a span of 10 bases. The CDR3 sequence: CASSYGQLRTDTQYF. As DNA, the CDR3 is TGTGCCAGCAGTTACGGTCAGCTGCGCACAGATACGCAGTATTTT.

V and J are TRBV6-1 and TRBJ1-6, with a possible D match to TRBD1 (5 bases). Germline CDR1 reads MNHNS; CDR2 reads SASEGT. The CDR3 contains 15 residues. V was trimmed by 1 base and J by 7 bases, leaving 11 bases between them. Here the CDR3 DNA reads TGTGCCAGCAGTGAAGGAAAGACAGAAAATTCACCCCTCCACTTT. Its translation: CASSEGKTENSPLHF.

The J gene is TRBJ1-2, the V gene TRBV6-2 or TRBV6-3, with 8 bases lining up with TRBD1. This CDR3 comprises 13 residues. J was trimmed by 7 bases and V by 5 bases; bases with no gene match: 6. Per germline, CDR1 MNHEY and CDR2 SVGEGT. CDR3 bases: TGTGCCAGCAGTCGGGACAGGTTGAGTGGCTACACCTTC. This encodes CASSRDRLSGYTF.

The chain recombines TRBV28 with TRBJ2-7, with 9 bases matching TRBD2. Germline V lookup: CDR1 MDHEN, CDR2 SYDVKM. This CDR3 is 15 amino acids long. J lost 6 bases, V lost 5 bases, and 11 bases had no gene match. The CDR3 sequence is CASSLRVAGEVEQYF. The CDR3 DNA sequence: TGTGCCAGCAGTCTCCGGGTAGCGGGAGAGGTCGAGCAGTACTTC.

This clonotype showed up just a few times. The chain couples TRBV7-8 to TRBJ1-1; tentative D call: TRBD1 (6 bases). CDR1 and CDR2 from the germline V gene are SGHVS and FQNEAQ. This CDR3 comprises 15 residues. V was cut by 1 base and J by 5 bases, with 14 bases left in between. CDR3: CASSLVTGPRTEAFF. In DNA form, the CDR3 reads TGTGCCAGCAGCTTAGTTACAGGGCCGAGGACTGAAGCTTTCTTT.

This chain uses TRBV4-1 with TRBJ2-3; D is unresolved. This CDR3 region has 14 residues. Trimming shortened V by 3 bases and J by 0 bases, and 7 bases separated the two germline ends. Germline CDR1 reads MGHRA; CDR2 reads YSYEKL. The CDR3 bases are TGCGCCAGCAGCCAGTTAGTGAGCACAGATACGCAGTATTTT. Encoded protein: CASSQLVSTDTQYF.

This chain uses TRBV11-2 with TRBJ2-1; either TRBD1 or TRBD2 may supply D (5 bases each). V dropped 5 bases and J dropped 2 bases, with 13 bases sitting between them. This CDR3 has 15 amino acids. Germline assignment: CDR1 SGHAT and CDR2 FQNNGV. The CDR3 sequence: CASSMRQRPYNEQFF. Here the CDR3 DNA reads TGTGCCAGCAGCATGAGACAGCGGCCCTACAATGAGCAGTTCTTC.

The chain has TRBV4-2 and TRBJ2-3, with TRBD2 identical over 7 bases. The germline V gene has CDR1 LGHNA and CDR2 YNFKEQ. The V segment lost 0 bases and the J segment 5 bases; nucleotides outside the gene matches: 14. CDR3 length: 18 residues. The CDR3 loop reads CASSQDFPTSRRQDTQYF. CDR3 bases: TGTGCCAGCAGCCAAGATTTCCCGACTAGCAGGAGGCAAGATACGCAGTATTTT.

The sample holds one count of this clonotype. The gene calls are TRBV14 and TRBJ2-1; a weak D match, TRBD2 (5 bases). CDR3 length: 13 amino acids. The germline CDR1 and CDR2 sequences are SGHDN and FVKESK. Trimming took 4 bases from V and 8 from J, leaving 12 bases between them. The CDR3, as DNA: TGTGCCAGCAGCCCACGGACTGGTCATGAGCAGTTCTTC. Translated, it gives CASSPRTGHEQFF.

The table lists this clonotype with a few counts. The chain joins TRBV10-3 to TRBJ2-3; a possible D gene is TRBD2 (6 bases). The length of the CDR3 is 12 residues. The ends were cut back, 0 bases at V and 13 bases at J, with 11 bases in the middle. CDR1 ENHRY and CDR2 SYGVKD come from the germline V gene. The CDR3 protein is CAISESGGREYF. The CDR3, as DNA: TGTGCCATCAGTGAGTCGGGGGGTAGGGAGTATTTT.

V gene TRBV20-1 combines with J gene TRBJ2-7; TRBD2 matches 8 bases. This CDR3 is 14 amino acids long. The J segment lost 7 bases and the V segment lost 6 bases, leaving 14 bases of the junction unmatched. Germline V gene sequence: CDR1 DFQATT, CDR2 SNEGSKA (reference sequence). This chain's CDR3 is CSAYSGSSGYEQYF. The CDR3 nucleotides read TGCAGTGCCTACAGCGGGAGCAGTGGGTATGAGCAGTACTTC.

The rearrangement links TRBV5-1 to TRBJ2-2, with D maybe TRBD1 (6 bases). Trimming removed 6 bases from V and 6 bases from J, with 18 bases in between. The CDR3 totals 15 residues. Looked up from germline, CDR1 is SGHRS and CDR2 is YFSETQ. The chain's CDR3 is CASTQSPPGAGELFF. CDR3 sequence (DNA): TGCGCCAGCACTCAAAGTCCCCCAGGGGCCGGGGAGCTGTTTTTT.

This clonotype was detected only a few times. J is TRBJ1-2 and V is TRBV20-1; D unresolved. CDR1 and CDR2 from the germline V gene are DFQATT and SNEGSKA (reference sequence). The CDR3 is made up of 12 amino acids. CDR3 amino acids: CSAASWNYGYTF. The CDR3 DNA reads TGCAGCGCTGCCTCGTGGAACTATGGCTACACCTTC.

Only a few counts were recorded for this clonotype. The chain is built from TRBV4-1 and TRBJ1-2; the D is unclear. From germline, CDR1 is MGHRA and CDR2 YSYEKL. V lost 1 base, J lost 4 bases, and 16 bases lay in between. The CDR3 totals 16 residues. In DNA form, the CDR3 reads TGCGCCAGCAGCCAAGGGTTTGAGCGGCCGCTCTATGGCTACACCTTC. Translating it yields CASSQGFERPLYGYTF.

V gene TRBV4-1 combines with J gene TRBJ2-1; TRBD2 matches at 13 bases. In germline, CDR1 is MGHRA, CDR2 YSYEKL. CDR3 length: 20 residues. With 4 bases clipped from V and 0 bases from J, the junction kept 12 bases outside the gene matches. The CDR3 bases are TGCGCCAGCAGCCTTACCCGACTAGCGGGAGGTATTAGCTCCTACAATGAGCAGTTCTTC. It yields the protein CASSLTRLAGGISSYNEQFF.

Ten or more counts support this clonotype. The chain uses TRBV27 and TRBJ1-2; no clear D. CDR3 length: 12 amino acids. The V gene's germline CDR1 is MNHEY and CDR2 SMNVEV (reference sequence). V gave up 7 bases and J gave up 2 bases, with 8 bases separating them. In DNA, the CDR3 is TGTGCCAGCATTCTCTCCAACTATGGCTACACCTTC. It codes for CASILSNYGYTF.

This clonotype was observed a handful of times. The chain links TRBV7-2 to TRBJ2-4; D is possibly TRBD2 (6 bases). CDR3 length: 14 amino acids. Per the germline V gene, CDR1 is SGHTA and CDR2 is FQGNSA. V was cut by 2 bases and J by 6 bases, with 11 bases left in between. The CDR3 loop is CASSLLMGGNIQYF. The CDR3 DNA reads TGTGCCAGCAGCTTACTGATGGGGGGAAACATTCAGTACTTC.

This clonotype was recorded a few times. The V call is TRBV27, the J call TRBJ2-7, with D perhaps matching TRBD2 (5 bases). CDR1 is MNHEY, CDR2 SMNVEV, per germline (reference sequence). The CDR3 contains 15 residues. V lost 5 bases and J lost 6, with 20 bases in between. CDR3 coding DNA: TGTGCCAGCAGTCTAAGGGTAAGCGGAGGACCCGAGCAGTACTTC. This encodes CASSLRVSGGPEQYF.

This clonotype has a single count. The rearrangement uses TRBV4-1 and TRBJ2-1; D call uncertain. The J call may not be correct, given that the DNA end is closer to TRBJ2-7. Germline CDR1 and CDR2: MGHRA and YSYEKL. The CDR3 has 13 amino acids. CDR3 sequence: CASSPFNYNEQYF. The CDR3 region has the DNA TGCGCCAGCAGCCCATTTAACTACAATGAGCAGTACTTC.

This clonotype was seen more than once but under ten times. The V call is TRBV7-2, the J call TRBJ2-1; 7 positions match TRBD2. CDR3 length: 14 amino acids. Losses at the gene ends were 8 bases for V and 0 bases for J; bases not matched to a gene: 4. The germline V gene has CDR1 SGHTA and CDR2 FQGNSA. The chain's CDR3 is CASWEGSSYNEQFF. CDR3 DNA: TGTGCCAGCTGGGAGGGGAGCTCCTACAATGAGCAGTTCTTC.

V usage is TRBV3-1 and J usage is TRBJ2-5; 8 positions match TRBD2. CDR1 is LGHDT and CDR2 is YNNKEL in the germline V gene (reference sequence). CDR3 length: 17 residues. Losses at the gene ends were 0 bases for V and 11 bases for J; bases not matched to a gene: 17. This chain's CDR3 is CASSQDMRAGDYNEQYF. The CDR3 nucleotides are TGTGCCAGCAGCCAAGATATGAGAGCGGGGGATTACAATGAGCAGTACTTC.